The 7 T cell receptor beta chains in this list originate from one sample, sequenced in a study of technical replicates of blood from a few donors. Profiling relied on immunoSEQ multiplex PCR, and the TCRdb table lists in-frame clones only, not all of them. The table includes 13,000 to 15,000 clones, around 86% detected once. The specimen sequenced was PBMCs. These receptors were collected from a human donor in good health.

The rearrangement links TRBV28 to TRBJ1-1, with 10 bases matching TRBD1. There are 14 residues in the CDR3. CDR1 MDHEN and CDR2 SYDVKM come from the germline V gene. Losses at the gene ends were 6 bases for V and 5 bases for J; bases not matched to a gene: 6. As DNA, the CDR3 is TGTGCCAGCAGAACGGGACAGGGGTGGACTGAAGCTTTCTTT. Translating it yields CASRTGQGWTEAFF.

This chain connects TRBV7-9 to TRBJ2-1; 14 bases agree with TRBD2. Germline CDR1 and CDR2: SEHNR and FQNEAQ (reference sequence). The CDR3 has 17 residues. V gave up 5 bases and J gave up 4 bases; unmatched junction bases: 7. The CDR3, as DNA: TGTGCCAGCAGCCCCCGACTAGCGGGAGGGCCGTACAATGAGCAGTTCTTC. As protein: CASSPRLAGGPYNEQFF.

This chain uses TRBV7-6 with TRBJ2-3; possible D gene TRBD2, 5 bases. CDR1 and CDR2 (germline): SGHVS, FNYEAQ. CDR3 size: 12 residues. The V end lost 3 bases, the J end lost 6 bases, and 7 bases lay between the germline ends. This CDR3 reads CASSFSEDTQYF. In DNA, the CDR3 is TGTGCCAGCAGCTTTAGCGAGGATACGCAGTATTTT.

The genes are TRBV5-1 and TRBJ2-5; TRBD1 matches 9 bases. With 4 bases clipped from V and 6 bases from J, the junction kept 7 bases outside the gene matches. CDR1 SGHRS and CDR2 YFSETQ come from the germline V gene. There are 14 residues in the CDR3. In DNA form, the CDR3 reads TGCGCCAGCAGCATACAGGGGGCGCAGAAGACCCAGTACTTC. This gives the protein CASSIQGAQKTQYF.

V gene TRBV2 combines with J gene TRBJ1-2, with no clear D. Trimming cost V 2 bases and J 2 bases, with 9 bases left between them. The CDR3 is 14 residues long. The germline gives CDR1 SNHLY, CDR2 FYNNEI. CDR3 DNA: TGTGCCAGCAGTGAATTGCAGGCGAACTATGGCTACACCTTC. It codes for CASSELQANYGYTF.

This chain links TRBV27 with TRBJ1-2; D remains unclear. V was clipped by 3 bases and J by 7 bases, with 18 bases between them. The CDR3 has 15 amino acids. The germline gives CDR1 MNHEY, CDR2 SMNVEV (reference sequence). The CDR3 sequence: CASSLRSDGVGGYTF. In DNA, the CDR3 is TGTGCCAGCAGTTTGAGGTCTGACGGGGTGGGTGGCTACACCTTC.

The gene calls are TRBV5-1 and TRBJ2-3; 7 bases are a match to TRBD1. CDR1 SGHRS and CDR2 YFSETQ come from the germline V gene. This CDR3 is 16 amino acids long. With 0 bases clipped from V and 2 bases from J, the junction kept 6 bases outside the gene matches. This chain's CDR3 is CASSLATGSITDTQYF. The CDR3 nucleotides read TGCGCCAGCAGCTTGGCGACAGGGTCTATCACAGATACGCAGTATTTT.